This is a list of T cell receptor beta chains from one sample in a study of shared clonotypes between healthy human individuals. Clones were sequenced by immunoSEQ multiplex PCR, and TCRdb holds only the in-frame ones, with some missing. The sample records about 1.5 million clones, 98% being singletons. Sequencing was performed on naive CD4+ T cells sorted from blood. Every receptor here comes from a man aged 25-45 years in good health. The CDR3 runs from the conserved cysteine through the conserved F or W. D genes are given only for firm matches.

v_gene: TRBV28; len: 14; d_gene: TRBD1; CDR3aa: CASSAPGQGPRQYF
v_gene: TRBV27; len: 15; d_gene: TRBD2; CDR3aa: CASSSGGPPTDTQYF
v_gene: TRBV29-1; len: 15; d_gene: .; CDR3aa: CSVEDRRGSSNGYTF
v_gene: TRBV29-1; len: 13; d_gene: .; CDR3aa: CSAEGALYNEQFF
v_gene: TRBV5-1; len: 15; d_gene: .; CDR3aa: CASSPLTQTTDTQYF
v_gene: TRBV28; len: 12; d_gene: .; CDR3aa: CASSLRGMPQHF
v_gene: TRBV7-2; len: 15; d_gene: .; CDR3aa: CASSFQVLMNTEAFF
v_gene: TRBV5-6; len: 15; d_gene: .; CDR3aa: CASSFTAASGNTIYF
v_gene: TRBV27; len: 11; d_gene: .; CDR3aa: CASKSADTQYF
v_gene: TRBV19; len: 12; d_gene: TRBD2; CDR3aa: CARQTSGYEQYF
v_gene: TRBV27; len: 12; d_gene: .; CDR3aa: CASSSSGYEQYF
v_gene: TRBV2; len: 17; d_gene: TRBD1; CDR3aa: CASGDRASTNRYNEQFF
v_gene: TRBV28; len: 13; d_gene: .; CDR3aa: CASSSLRRYEQYF
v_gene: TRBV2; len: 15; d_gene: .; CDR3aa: CASSREVKPTGELFF
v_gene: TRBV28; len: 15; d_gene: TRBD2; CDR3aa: CASSPYSGRAWEQYF
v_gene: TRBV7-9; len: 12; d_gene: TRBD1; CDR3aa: CASRTGGETQYF
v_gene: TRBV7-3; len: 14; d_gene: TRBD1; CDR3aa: CASSETGSGETQYF
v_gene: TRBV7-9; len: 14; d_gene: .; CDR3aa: CASSWGSLNTEAFF